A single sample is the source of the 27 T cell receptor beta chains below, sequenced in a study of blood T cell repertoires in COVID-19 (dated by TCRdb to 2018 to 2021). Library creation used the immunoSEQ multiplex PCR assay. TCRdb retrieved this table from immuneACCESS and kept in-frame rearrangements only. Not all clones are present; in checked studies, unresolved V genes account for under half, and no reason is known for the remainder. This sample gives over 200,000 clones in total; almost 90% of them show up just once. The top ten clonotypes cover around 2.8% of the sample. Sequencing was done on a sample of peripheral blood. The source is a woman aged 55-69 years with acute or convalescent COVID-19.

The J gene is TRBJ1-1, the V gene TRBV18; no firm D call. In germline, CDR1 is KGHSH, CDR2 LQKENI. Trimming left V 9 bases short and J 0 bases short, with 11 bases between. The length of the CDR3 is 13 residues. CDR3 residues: CASLRSMNTEAFF. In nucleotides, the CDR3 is TGTGCCAGTCTTAGGAGCATGAACACTGAAGCTTTCTTT.

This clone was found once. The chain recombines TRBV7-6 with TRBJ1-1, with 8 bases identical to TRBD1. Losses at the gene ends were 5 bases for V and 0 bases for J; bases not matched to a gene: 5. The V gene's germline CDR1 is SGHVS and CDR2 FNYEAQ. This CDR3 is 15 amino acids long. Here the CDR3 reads CASSPYRGMNTEAFF. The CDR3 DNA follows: TGTGCCAGCAGCCCCTACAGGGGGATGAACACTGAAGCTTTCTTT.

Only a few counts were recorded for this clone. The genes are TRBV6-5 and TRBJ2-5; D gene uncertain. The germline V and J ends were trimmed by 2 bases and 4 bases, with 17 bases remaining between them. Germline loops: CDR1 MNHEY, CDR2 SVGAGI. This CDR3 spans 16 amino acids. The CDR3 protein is CASSYEGSARGETQYF. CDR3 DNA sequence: TGTGCCAGCAGTTACGAAGGTTCAGCCCGAGGAGAGACCCAGTACTTC.

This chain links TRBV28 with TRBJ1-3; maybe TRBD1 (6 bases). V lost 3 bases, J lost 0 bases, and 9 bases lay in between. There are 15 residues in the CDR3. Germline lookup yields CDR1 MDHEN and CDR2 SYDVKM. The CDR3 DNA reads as TGTGCCAGCAGTTTCAGGGGCGTCTCTGGAAACACCATATATTTT. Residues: CASSFRGVSGNTIYF.

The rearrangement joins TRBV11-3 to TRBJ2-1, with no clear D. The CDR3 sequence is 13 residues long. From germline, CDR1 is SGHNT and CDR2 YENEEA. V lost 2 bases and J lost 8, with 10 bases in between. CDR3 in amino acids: CASSLTNDDEQFF. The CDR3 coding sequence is TGTGCCAGCAGCTTAACTAATGATGATGAGCAGTTCTTC.

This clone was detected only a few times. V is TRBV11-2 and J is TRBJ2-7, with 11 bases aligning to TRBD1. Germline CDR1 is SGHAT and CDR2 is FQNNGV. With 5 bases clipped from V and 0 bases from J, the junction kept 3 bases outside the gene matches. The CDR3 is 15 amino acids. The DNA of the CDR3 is TGTGCCAGCAGCCGGGACAGGGGGAGCTCCTACGAGCAGTACTTC. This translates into CASSRDRGSSYEQYF.

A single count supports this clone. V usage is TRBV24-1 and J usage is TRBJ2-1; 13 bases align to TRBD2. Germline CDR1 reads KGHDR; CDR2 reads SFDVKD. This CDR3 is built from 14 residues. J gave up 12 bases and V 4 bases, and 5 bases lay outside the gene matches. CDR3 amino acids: CATSDPRLAGGQFF. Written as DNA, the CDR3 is TGTGCCACCAGTGACCCGAGACTAGCGGGAGGGCAGTTCTTC.

The CDR3 protein is CASSVAVLNSPLHF. The CDR3 nucleotides are TGTGCCAGCAGCGTGGCTGTCCTTAATTCACCCCTCCACTTT. The chain employs TRBV5-5 and TRBJ1-6; D unclear. The CDR3 contains 14 residues. Looked up from germline, CDR1 is SGHKS and CDR2 is YYEKEE (reference sequence). Trimming pared 4 bases from V and 6 bases from J, leaving 11 bases between. Full variable domain (rest looked up from reference TRBV5-5 and TRBJ1-6): DAGVTQSPTHLIKTRGQQVTLRCSPISGHKSVSWYQQVLGQGPQFIFQYYEKEERGRGNFPDRFSARQFPNYSSELNVNALLLGDSALYLCASSVAVLNSPLHFGNGTRLTVT.

The DNA of the CDR3 is TGTGCCAGCAGTACTCGACAGGGGGCGAACACTGAAGCTTTCTTT. Translating gives CASSTRQGANTEAFF. V and J are TRBV6-6 and TRBJ1-1, with TRBD1 matching 10 bases. In germline, CDR1 is MNHNY, CDR2 SVGAGI (reference sequence). V was pared by 5 bases and J by 1 base, with 4 bases of the junction left unmatched. This CDR3 comprises 15 residues.

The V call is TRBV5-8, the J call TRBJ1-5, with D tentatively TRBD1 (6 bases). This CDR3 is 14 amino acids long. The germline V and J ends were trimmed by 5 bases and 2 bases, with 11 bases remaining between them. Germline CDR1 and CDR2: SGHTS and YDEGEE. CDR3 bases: TGTGCCAGCAGTTCTAACAGGGGCAATCAGCCCCAGCATTTT. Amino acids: CASSSNRGNQPQHF.

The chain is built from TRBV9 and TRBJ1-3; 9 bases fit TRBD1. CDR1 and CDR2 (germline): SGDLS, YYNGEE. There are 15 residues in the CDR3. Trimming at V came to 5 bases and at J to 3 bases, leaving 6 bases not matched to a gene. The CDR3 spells CASSGTGLSGNTIYF. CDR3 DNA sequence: TGTGCCAGCAGTGGGACAGGGCTTAGTGGAAACACCATATATTTT.

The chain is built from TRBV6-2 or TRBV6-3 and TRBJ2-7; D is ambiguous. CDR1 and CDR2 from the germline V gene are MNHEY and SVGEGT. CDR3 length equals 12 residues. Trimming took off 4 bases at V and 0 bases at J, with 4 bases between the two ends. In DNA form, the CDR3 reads TGTGCCAGCAGTTCGGGCTCCTACGAGCAGTACTTC. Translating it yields CASSSGSYEQYF.

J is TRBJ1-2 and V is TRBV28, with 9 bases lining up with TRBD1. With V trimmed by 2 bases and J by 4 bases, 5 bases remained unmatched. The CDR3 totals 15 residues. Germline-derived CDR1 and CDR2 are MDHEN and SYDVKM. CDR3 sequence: CASSLRGQGTYGYTF. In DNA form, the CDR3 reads TGTGCCAGCAGTTTAAGGGGACAGGGTACCTATGGCTACACCTTC.

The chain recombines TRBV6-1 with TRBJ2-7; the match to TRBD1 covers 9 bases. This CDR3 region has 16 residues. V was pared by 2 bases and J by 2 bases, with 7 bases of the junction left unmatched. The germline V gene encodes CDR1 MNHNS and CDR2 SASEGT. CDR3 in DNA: TGTGCCAGCAGTGAACTCCGGGGACAGGGACCCTACGAGCAGTACTTC. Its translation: CASSELRGQGPYEQYF.

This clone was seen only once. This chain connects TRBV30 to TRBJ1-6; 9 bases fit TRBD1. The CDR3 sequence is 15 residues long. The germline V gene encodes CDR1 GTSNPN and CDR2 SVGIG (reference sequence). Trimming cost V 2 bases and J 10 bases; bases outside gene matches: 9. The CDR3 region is CAWSTTGGVGSPLHF. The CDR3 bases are TGTGCCTGGAGTACGACAGGGGGGGTAGGGTCACCCCTCCACTTT.

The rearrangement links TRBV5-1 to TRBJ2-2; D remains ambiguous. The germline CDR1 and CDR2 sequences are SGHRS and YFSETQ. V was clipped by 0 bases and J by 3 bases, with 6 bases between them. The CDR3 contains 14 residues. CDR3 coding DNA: TGCGCCAGCAGCTTGGCCGGGTACACCGGGGAGCTGTTTTTT. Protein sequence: CASSLAGYTGELFF.

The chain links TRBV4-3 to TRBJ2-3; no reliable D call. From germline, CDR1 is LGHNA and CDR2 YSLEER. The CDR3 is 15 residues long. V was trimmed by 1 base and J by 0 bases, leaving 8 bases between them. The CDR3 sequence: CASSQGLGSTDTQYF. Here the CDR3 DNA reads TGCGCCAGCAGCCAAGGCCTCGGGAGCACAGATACGCAGTATTTT.

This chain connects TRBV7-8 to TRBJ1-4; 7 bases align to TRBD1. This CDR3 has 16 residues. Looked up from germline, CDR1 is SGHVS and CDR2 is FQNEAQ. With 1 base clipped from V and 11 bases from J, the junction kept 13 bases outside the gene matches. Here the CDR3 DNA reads TGTGCCAGCAGCTTAGGAGGGGGCCAGGACCCCGGCAAACTGTTTTTT. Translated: CASSLGGGQDPGKLFF.

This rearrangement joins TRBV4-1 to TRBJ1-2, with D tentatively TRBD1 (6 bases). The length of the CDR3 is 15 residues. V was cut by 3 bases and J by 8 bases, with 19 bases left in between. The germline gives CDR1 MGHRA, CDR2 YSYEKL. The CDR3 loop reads CASSHPDRPGGGYTF. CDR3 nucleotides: TGCGCCAGCAGCCACCCCGACAGGCCGGGGGGGGGCTACACCTTC.

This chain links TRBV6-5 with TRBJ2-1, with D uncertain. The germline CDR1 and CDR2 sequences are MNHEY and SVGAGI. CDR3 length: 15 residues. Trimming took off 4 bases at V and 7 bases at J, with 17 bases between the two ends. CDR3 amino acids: CASSSNRGPSNEQFF. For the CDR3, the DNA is TGTGCCAGCAGTTCCAACCGCGGCCCTTCTAATGAGCAGTTCTTC.

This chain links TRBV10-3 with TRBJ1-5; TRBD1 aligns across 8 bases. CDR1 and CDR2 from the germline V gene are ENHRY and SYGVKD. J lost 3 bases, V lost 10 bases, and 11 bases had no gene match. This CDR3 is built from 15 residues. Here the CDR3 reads CATSGQGLINQPQHF. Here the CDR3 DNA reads TGTGCCACCTCCGGACAGGGATTAATCAATCAGCCCCAGCATTTT.

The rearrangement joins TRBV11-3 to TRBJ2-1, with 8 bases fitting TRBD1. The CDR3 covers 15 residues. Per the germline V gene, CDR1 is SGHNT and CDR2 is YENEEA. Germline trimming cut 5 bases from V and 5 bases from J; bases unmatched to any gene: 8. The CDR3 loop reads CASSMRGQANNEQFF. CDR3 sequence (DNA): TGTGCCAGCAGCATGAGGGGACAGGCCAACAATGAGCAGTTCTTC.

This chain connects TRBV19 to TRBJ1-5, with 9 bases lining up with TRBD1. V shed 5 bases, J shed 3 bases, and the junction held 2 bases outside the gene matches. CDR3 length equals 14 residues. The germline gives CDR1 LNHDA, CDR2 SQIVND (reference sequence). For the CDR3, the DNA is TGTGCCAGTAGTGGACAGGGGAACAATCAGCCCCAGCATTTT. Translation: CASSGQGNNQPQHF.

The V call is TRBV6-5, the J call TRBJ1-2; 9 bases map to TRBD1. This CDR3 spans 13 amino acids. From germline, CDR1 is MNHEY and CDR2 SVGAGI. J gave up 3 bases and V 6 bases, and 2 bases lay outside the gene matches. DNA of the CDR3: TGTGCCAGCAGGACAGGGGGGTACTATGGCTACACCTTC. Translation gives CASRTGGYYGYTF.

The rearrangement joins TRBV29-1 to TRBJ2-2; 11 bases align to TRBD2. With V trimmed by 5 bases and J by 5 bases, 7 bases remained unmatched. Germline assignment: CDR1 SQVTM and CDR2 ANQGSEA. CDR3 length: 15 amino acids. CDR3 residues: CSVQRGLAATGELFF. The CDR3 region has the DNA TGCAGCGTTCAAAGGGGACTAGCGGCAACCGGGGAGCTGTTTTTT.

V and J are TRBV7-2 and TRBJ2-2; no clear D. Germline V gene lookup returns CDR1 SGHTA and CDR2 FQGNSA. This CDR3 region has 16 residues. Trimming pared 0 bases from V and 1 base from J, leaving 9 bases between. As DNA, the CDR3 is TGTGCCAGCAGCTTAGCGCTTTCAGGGAACACCGGGGAGCTGTTTTTT. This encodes CASSLALSGNTGELFF. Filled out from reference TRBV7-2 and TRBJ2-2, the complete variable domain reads GAGVSQSPSNKVTEKGKDVELRCDPISGHTALYWYRQSLGQGLEFLIYFQGNSAPDKSGLPSDRFSAERTGGSVSTLTIQRTQQEDSAVYLCASSLALSGNTGELFFGEGSRLTVL.

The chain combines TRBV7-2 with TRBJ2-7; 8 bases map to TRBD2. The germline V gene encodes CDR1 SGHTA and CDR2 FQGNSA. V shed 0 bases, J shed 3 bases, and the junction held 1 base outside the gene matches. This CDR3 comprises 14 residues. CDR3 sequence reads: CASSLAGTSYEQYF. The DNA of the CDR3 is TGTGCCAGCAGCTTAGCGGGGACTAGCTACGAGCAGTACTTC.